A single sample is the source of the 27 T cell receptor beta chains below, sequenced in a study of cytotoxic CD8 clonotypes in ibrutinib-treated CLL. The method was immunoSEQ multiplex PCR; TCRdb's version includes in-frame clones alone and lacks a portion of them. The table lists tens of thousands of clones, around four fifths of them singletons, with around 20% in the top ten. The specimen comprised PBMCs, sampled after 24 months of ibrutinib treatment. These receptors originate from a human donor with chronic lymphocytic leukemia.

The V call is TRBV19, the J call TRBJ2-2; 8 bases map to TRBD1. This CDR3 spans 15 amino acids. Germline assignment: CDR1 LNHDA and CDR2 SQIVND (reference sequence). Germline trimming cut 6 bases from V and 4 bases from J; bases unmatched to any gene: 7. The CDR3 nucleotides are TGTGCCAGTAGGGGTGGACAGGGTGTCACCGGGGAGCTGTTTTTT. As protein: CASRGGQGVTGELFF.

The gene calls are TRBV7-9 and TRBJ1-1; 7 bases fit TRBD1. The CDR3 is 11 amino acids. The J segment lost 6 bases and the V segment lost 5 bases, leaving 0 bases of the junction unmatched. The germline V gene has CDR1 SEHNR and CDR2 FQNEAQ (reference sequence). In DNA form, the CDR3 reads TGTGCCAGCAGCGACAGGGCTGAAGCTTTCTTT. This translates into CASSDRAEAFF.

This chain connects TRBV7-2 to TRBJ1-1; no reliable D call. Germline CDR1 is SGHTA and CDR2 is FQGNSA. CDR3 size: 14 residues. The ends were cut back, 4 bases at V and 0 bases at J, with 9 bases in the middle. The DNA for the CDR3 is TGTGCCAGCAGCTCCGGGCAGATGAACACTGAAGCTTTCTTT. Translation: CASSSGQMNTEAFF.

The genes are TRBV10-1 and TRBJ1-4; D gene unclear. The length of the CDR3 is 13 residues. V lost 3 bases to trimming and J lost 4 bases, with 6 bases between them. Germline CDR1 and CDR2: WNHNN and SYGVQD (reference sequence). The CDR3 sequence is CASSDRINEKLFF. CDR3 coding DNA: TGCGCCAGCAGTGACCGGATTAATGAAAAACTGTTTTTT.

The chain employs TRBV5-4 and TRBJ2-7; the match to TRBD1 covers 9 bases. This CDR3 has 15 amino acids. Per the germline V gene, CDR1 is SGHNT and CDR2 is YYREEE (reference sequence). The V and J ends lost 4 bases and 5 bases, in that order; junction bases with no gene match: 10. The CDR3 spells CASSLGTGNSHEQYF. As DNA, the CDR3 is TGTGCCAGCAGCCTTGGGACAGGGAATTCCCACGAGCAGTACTTC. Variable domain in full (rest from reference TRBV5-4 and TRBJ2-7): ETGVTQSPTHLIKTRGQQVTLRCSSQSGHNTVSWYQQALGQGPQFIFQYYREEENGRGNFPPRFSGLQFPNYSSELNVNALELDDSALYLCASSLGTGNSHEQYFGPGTRLTVT.

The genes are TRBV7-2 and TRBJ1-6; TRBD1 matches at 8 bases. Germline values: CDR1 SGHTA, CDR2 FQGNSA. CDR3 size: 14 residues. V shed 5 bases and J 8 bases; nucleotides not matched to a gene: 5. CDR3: CASSPDRGHSPLHF. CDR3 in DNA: TGTGCCAGCAGCCCAGACAGGGGACATTCACCCCTCCACTTT. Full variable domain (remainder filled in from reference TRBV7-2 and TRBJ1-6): GAGVSQSPSNKVTEKGKDVELRCDPISGHTALYWYRQSLGQGLEFLIYFQGNSAPDKSGLPSDRFSAERTGGSVSTLTIQRTQQEDSAVYLCASSPDRGHSPLHFGNGTRLTVT.

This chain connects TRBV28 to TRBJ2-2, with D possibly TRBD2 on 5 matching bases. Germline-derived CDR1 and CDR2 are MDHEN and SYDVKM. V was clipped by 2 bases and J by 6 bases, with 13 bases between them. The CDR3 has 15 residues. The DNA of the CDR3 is TGTGCCAGCAGTTTACGGGCGGGTTACCCCGGGGAGCTGTTTTTT. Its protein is CASSLRAGYPGELFF.

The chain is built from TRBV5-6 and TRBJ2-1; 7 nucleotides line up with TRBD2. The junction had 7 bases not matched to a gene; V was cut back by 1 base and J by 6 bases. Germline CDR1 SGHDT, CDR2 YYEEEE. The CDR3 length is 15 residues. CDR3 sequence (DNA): TGTGCCAGCAGCTTGAAGGGAGGGCCCGTCAATGAGCAGTTCTTC. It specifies CASSLKGGPVNEQFF.

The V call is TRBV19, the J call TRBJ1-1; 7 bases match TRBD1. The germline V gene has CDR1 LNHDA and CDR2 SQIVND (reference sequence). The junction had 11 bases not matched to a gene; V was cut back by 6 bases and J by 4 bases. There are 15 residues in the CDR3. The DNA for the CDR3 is TGTGCCAGTAGGGAGAAACAGGGGATCGGCACTGAAGCTTTCTTT. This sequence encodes CASREKQGIGTEAFF.

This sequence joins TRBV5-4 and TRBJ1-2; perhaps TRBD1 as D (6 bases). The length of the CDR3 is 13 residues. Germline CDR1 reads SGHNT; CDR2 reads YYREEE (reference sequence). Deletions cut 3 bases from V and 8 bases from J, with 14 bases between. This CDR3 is CASSSGQLTGYTF. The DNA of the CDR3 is TGTGCCAGCAGCTCAGGACAGCTGACAGGCTACACCTTC.

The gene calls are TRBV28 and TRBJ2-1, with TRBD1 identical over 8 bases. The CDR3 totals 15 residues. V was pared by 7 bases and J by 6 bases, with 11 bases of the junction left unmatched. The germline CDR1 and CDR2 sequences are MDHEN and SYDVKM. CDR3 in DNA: TGTGCCAGCATTCCCCTCGGACAGGGCGCCAATGAGCAGTTCTTC. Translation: CASIPLGQGANEQFF. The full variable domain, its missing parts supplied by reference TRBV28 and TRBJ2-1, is DVKVTQSSRYLVKRTGEKVFLECVQDMDHENMFWYRQDPGLGLRLIYFSYDVKMKEKGDIPEGYSVSREKKERFSLILESASTNQTSMYLCASIPLGQGANEQFFGPGTRLTVL.

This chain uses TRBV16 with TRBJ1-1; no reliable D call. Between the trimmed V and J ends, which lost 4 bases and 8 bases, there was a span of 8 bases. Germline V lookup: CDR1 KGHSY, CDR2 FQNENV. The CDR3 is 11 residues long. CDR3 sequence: CASSLRTEAFF. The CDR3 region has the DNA TGTGCCAGCAGCCTACGGACCGAAGCTTTCTTT. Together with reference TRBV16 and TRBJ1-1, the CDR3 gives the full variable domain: GEEVAQTPKHLVRGEGQKAKLYCAPIKGHSYVFWYQQVLKNEFKFLISFQNENVFDETGMPKERFSAKCLPNSPCSLEIQATKLEDSAVYFCASSLRTEAFFGQGTRLTVV.

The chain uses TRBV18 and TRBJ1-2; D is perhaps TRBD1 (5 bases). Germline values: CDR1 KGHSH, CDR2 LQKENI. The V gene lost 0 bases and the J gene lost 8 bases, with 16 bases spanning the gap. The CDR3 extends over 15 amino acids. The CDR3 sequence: CASSPPSQGVGGYTF. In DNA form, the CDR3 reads TGTGCCAGCTCACCACCTTCTCAGGGTGTGGGGGGCTACACCTTC.

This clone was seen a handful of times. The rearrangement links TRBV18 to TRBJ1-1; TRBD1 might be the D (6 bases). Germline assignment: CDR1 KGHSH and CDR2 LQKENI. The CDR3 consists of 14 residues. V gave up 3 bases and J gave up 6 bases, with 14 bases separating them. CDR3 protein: CASSPRQVAAEAFF. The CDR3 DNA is TGTGCCAGCTCACCTCGACAGGTAGCAGCTGAAGCTTTCTTT.

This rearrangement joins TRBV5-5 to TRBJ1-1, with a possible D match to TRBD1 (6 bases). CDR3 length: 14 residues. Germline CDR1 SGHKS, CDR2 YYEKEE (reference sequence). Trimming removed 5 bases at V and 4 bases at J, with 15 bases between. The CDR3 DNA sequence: TGTGCCAGCAGAAATCAGGGGTTTGGCACTGAAGCTTTCTTT. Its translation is CASRNQGFGTEAFF.

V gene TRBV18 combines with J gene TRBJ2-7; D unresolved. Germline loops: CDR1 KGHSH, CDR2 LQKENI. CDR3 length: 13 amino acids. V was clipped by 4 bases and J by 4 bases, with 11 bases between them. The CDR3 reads CASSRDIDYEQYF. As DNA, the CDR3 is TGTGCCAGCTCACGAGACATTGATTACGAGCAGTACTTC. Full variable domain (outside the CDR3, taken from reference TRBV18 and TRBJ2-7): NAGVMQNPRHLVRRRGQEARLRCSPMKGHSHVYWYRQLPEEGLKFMVYLQKENIIDESGMPKERFSAEFPKEGPSILRIQQVVRGDSAAYFCASSRDIDYEQYFGPGTRLTVT.

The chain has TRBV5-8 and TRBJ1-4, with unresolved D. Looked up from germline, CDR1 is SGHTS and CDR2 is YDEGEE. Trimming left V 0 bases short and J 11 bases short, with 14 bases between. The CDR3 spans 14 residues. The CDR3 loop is CASSLGPRGGKLFF. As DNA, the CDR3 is TGTGCCAGCAGCTTGGGGCCTCGAGGCGGCAAACTGTTTTTT.

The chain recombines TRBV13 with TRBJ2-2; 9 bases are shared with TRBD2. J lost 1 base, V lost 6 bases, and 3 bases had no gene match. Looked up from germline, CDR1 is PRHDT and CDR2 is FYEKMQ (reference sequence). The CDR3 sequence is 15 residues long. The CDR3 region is CASRMTSGNTGELFF. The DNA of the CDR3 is TGTGCCAGCAGAATGACTAGCGGGAACACCGGGGAGCTGTTTTTT.

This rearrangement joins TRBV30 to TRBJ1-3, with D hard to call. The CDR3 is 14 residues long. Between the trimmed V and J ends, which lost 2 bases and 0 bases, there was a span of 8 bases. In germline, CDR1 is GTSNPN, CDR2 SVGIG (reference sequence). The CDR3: CAWSPPGSGNTIYF. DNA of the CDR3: TGTGCCTGGAGTCCCCCCGGCTCTGGAAACACCATATATTTT.

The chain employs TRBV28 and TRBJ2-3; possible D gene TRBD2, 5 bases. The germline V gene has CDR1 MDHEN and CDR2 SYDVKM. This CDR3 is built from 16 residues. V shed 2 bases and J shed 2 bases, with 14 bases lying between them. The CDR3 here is CASSLEGVGITDTQYF. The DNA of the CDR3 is TGTGCCAGCAGTTTAGAGGGAGTGGGTATCACAGATACGCAGTATTTT.

CDR3 nucleotide sequence: TGCAGTGCTAGAGGAAGTGAGCAGTTCTTC. Translation gives CSARGSEQFF. The J gene is TRBJ2-1, the V gene TRBV20-1, with unresolved D. V was shortened by 1 base and J by 9 bases, with 4 bases between the two germline ends. Germline assignment: CDR1 DFQATT and CDR2 SNEGSKA (reference sequence). This CDR3 has 10 amino acids.

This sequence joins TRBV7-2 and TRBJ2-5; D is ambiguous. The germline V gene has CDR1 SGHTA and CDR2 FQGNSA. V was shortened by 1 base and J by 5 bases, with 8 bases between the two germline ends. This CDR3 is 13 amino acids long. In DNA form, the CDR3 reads TGTGCCAGCAGCTTAGGTCGTGCGGAGACCCAGTACTTC. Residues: CASSLGRAETQYF.

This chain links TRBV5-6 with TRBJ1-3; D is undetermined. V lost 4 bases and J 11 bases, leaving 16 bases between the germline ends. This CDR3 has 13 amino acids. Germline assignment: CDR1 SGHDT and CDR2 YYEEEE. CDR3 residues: CASSLSPTGSIYF. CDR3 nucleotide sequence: TGTGCCAGCAGCCTCTCGCCCACGGGTTCCATATATTTT.

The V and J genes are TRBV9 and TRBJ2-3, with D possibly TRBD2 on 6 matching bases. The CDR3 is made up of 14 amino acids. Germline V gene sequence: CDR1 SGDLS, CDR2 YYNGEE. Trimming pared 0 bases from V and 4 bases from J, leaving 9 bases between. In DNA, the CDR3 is TGTGCCAGCAGCGTAGAACTAGCAGCAGATACGCAGTATTTT. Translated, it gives CASSVELAADTQYF.

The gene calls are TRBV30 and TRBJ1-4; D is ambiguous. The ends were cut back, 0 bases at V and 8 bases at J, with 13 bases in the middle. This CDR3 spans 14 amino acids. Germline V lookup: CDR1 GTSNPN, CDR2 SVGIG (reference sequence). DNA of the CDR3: TGTGCCTGGAGTGTAAAGGGATGGATCGAAAAACTGTTTTTT. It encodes CAWSVKGWIEKLFF.

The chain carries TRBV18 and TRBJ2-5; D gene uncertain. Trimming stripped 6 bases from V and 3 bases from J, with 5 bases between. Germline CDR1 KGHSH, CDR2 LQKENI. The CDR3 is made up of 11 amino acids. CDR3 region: CASSTKETQYF. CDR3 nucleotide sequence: TGTGCCAGCTCCACCAAAGAGACCCAGTACTTC.

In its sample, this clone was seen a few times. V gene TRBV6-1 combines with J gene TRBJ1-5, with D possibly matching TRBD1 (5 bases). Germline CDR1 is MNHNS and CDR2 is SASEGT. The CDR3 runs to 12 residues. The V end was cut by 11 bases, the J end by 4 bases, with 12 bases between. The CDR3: CAGGTGNQPQHF. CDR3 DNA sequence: TGTGCCGGAGGGACGGGGAATCAGCCCCAGCATTTT.